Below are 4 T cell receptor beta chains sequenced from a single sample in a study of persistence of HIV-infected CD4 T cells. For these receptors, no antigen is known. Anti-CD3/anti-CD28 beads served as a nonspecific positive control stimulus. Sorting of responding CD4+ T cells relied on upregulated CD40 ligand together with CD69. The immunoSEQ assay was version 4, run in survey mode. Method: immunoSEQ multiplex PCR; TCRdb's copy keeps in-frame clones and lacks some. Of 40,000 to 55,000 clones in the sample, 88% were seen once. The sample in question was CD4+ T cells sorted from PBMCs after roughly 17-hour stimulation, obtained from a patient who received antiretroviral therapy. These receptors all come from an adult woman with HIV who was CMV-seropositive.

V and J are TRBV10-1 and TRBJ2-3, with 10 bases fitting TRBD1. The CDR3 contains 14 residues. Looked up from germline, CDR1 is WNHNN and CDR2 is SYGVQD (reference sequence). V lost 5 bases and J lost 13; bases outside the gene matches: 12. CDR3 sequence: CASSQGTGEAKEYF. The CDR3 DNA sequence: TGCGCCAGCAGTCAAGGGACAGGGGAGGCTAAGGAGTATTTT.

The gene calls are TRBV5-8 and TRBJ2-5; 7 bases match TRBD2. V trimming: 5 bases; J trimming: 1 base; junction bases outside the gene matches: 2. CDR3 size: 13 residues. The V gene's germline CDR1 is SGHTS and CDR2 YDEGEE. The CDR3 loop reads CASRLAPQETQYF. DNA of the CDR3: TGTGCCAGCAGACTAGCGCCCCAAGAGACCCAGTACTTC.

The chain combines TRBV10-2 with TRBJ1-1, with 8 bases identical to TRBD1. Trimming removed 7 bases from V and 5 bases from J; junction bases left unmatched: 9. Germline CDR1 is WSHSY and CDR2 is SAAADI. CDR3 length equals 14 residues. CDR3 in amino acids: CASKGTGEWTEAFF. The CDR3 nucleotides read TGCGCCAGCAAGGGGACAGGAGAATGGACTGAAGCTTTCTTT.

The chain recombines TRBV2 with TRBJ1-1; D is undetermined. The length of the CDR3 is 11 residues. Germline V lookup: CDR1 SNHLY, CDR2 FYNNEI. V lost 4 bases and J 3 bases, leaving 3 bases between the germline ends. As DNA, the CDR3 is TGTGCCAGCAGTGTCTACACTGAAGCTTTCTTT. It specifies CASSVYTEAFF.